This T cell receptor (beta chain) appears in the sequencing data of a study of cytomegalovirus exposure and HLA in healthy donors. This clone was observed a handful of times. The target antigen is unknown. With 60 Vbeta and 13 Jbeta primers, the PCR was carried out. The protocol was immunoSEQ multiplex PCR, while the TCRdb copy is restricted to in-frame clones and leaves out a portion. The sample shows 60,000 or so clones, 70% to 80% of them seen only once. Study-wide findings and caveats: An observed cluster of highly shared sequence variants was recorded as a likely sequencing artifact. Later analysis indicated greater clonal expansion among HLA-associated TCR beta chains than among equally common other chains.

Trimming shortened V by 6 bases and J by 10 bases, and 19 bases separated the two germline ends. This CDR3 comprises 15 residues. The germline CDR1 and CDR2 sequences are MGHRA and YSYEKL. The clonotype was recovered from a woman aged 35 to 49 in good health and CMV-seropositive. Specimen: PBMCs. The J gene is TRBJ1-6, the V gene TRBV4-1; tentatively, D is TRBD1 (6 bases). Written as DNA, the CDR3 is TGCGCCAGCAGTTTGATGGGGGGGGCGCTGTCACCCCTCCACTTT. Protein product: CASSLMGGALSPLHF.